Sequencing of this T cell receptor (beta chain) was carried out in a study of graft-versus-host responses after intestinal transplantation. Study at large: Multivisceral, liver-intestinal, or isolated intestinal grafts went to recipients. Anti-thymocyte globulin served as induction for all recipients, who then took tacrolimus and steroids for about three years.

Turning to this clone: Its antigen is unknown.

Study conclusions and caveats: The study associated peak circulating GvH clone levels with early post-transplant HvG declines. The authors found GvH clones in recipient marrow, some appearing first in ileum or blood.

Profiling relied on immunoSEQ multiplex PCR, and the TCRdb table lists in-frame clones only, not all of them. Seen here are about 120,000 clones, 90% observed once, and the top ten hold over 0.15%. This TCR derives from a human donor who received an intestinal transplant. The starting material was unstimulated CD4+ T cells sorted from spleen or lymph node cells, obtained before intestinal transplant.

This CDR3 is CAGQKGRSYTF. In DNA form, the CDR3 reads TGTGCCGGTCAAAAGGGGAGGAGCTACACCTTC. The rearrangement joins TRBV6-5 to TRBJ1-2, with D possibly TRBD1 on 5 matching bases. V shed 11 bases and J shed 9 bases, with 16 bases lying between them. CDR3 size: 11 residues. CDR1 and CDR2 from the germline V gene are MNHEY and SVGAGI.